These 17 T cell receptor beta chains were sequenced from one sample in a study of T cells in Graves' hyperthyroidism and ophthalmopathy. RNA transcripts provided the source from which TCR beta CDR3 regions were amplified. With the HTBI primer set, the TCR CDR3 went through a first round of RT-PCR. Via MiXCR, TCRdb re-called the multiplex PCR reads, giving one row per CDR3 protein. The sample carries roughly 640,000 distinct CDR3 sequences, about a sixth recorded once. Sequencing used blood. These receptors came from a woman in her forties with Graves' ophthalmopathy.

In this sample, this clonotype turned up a few times. The V and J genes are TRBV5-4 and TRBJ1-5; no clear D gene. The CDR3 sequence is 12 residues long. Germline CDR1 and CDR2: SGHNT and YYREEE (reference sequence). Deletions cut 0 bases from V and 5 bases from J, with 3 bases between. CDR3 DNA sequence: TGTGCCAGCAGCTTGGACGATCAGCCCCAGCATTTT. This translates into CASSLDDQPQHF.

This clonotype was seen repeatedly, ten times or more. CDR3 region: CASSETGSNSPLHF. As DNA, the CDR3 is TGTGCCAGCAGTGAAACAGGGTCGAATTCACCCCTCCACTTT. This chain links TRBV3-1 with TRBJ1-6; D is perhaps TRBD1 (6 bases). The CDR3 sequence is 14 residues long. Trimming pared 6 bases from V and 7 bases from J, leaving 13 bases between. Germline CDR1 is LGHDT and CDR2 is YNNKEL (reference sequence).

The CDR3 nucleotides are TGTGCCAGCAGCTTCCGGTCAGGACGGGATCAGCCCCAGCATTTT. Protein: CASSFRSGRDQPQHF. V and J are TRBV5-6 and TRBJ1-5; D not certain. CDR3 length: 15 amino acids. V was shortened by 2 bases and J by 5 bases, with 14 bases between the two germline ends. The germline CDR1 and CDR2 sequences are SGHDT and YYEEEE.

This clonotype has ten or more counts. The J gene is TRBJ2-3, the V gene TRBV2; D gene uncertain. Germline V gene lookup returns CDR1 SNHLY and CDR2 FYNNEI. V gave up 3 bases and J gave up 0 bases, with 7 bases separating them. This CDR3 region has 14 residues. CDR3: CASSDADSTDTQYF. The CDR3 DNA reads as TGTGCCAGCAGTGATGCGGACAGCACAGATACGCAGTATTTT.

This clonotype was recorded at least ten times. This chain connects TRBV5-1 to TRBJ1-1; 9 bases align to TRBD1. The CDR3 loop spans 15 amino acids. Germline assignment: CDR1 SGHRS and CDR2 YFSETQ. J was trimmed by 4 bases and V by 0 bases; bases with no gene match: 4. The CDR3 DNA reads TGCGCCAGCAGCTTGGTACAGGGGGCGCGCACTGAAGCTTTCTTT. This gives the protein CASSLVQGARTEAFF.

This clonotype was detected ten times or more. The chain combines TRBV5-1 with TRBJ1-6, with 7 bases fitting TRBD1. Per germline, CDR1 SGHRS and CDR2 YFSETQ. The ends lost 5 bases at V and 1 base at J; junction bases unmatched: 6. This CDR3 region has 16 residues. This CDR3 reads CASRSTTGSYNSPLHF. CDR3 nucleotides: TGCGCCAGCAGATCAACGACAGGGTCCTATAATTCACCCCTCCACTTT.

The chain has TRBV19 and TRBJ1-1, with 10 bases that match TRBD1. The CDR3 sequence is 15 residues long. The V and J ends lost 4 bases and 6 bases, in that order; junction bases with no gene match: 8. Per the germline V gene, CDR1 is LNHDA and CDR2 is SQIVND (reference sequence). Here the CDR3 reads CASSRGQGSDPEAFF. The CDR3 region has the DNA TGTGCCAGTAGTAGGGGACAGGGGTCGGACCCTGAAGCTTTCTTT.

The chain employs TRBV27 and TRBJ2-1, with 7 bases that match TRBD2. There are 16 residues in the CDR3. Germline-derived CDR1 and CDR2 are MNHEY and SMNVEV (reference sequence). V was pared by 5 bases and J by 0 bases, with 7 bases of the junction left unmatched. The CDR3 here is CASSGLVQSSYNEQFF. The CDR3 DNA follows: TGTGCCAGCAGTGGACTAGTCCAGAGCTCCTACAATGAGCAGTTCTTC.

The rearrangement uses TRBV15 and TRBJ1-5; no firm D call. Trimming left V 3 bases short and J 0 bases short, with 15 bases between. From germline, CDR1 is LNHNV and CDR2 YYDKDF (reference sequence). The length of the CDR3 is 17 residues. The CDR3 loop reads CATSRGREILSNQPQHF. The CDR3 DNA reads as TGTGCCACCAGCAGGGGGAGAGAAATTCTTAGCAATCAGCCCCAGCATTTT.

This clonotype occurred many times. Here the CDR3 reads CSATLAGGIYEQYF. CDR3 DNA sequence: TGCAGTGCTACCCTAGCGGGAGGGATCTACGAGCAGTACTTC. The rearrangement uses TRBV20-1 and TRBJ2-7; TRBD2 agrees at 12 bases. Germline lookup yields CDR1 DFQATT and CDR2 SNEGSKA (reference sequence). J lost 3 bases, V lost 4 bases, and 4 bases had no gene match. This CDR3 spans 14 amino acids.

In this sample, this clonotype turned up a few times. The chain joins TRBV5-1 to TRBJ1-4; TRBD1 aligns across 7 bases. CDR1 SGHRS and CDR2 YFSETQ come from the germline V gene. V gave up 0 bases and J gave up 10 bases; unmatched junction bases: 6. This CDR3 comprises 14 residues. The CDR3 DNA is TGCGCCAGCAGCTTGGGGGGGCCAGGGGGAAAACTGTTTTTT. Its protein is CASSLGGPGGKLFF.

This clonotype was found many times. This chain uses TRBV11-2 with TRBJ2-3, with D perhaps matching TRBD1 (5 bases). Germline assignment: CDR1 SGHAT and CDR2 FQNNGV. Trimming removed 0 bases at V and 1 base at J, with 14 bases between. The length of the CDR3 is 17 residues. The CDR3 loop is CASSLDSGYGGTDTQYF. As DNA, the CDR3 is TGTGCCAGCAGCTTAGATTCAGGGTATGGGGGCACAGATACGCAGTATTTT.

In its sample, this clonotype was seen a few times. The DNA for the CDR3 is TGTGCCAGCAGTTTAAGCAGGATCGATCAGCCCCAGCATTTT. Translation gives CASSLSRIDQPQHF. The chain is built from TRBV28 and TRBJ1-5, with unresolved D. The CDR3 covers 14 residues. The ends were cut back, 2 bases at V and 5 bases at J, with 10 bases in the middle. Germline CDR1 is MDHEN and CDR2 is SYDVKM.

This clonotype was detected a few times. The J gene is TRBJ2-7, the V gene TRBV5-6; TRBD1 matches at 9 bases. The CDR3 length is 16 residues. Germline CDR1 reads SGHDT; CDR2 reads YYEEEE. V trimming: 1 base; J trimming: 2 bases; junction bases outside the gene matches: 7. CDR3 nucleotides: TGTGCCAGCAGCTTGTCGTGGGACAGGGTTACCTACGAGCAGTACTTC. This gives the protein CASSLSWDRVTYEQYF.

About this clonotype: A much larger clone sits a single nucleotide away, making a read error possible. The chain joins TRBV6-2 or TRBV6-3 to TRBJ2-5; D may match TRBD1 or TRBD2 (5 bases each). The CDR3 runs to 15 residues. Germline V gene data show CDR1 as MNHEY and CDR2 as SVGEGT. CDR3 protein: CANSSGTGIQETQYF. The CDR3 DNA reads TGTGCCAACAGTTCCGGGACCGGAATACAAGAGACCCAGTACTTC.

This clonotype occurred once. The chain recombines TRBV2 with TRBJ2-1; perhaps TRBD2 as D (5 bases). V lost 6 bases and J lost 7, with 19 bases in between. This CDR3 contains 15 residues. Germline V lookup: CDR1 SNHLY, CDR2 FYNNEI. The CDR3 DNA reads TGTGCCAGCAGGAGTGTCCCGGGATTAGTAAATGAGCAGTTCTTC. It codes for CASRSVPGLVNEQFF.

V usage is TRBV28 and J usage is TRBJ2-7; 9 positions agree with TRBD2. V shed 4 bases and J 2 bases; nucleotides not matched to a gene: 9. From germline, CDR1 is MDHEN and CDR2 SYDVKM. The CDR3 runs 16 residues. In DNA, the CDR3 is TGTGCCAGCAGTTCGACCGGGACTAGCAAAGCCTACGAGCAGTACTTC. This sequence encodes CASSSTGTSKAYEQYF.